Presented here are 20 T cell receptor beta chains from one specimen sequenced in a study of cytomegalovirus exposure and HLA in healthy donors. The primer mix had 60 Vbeta and 13 Jbeta primers. This table comes from immunoSEQ multiplex PCR, and its TCRdb copy is limited to in-frame clones, with some not included. The sample includes 150,000 to 200,000 clones, 60% to 80% of them seen just once. Sequenced sample: PBMCs. The receptors were sampled from a man between 18 and 35 years old in good health and CMV-seropositive.

V and J are TRBV5-6 and TRBJ2-4; 8 bases line up with TRBD1. The CDR3 sequence is 15 residues long. With V trimmed by 4 bases and J by 5 bases, 8 bases remained unmatched. Germline-derived CDR1 and CDR2 are SGHDT and YYEEEE. The CDR3 DNA is TGTGCCAGCAGCGCAGTCGACAGGGGAGAAAACATTCAGTACTTC. Its translation is CASSAVDRGENIQYF.

This clone was found a few times. The chain recombines TRBV28 with TRBJ1-2, with TRBD1 as a possible D gene (6 bases). The CDR3 covers 12 residues. The germline gives CDR1 MDHEN, CDR2 SYDVKM. The V and J ends lost 7 bases and 6 bases respectively, with 12 bases between them. Here the CDR3 reads CASTQGRDGYTF. In nucleotides, the CDR3 is TGTGCCAGCACCCAGGGGAGGGATGGCTACACCTTC.

The chain joins TRBV6-1 to TRBJ2-2; 15 bases are a match to TRBD2. Germline assignment: CDR1 MNHNS and CDR2 SASEGT. The V segment lost 2 bases and the J segment 5 bases; nucleotides outside the gene matches: 9. The CDR3 loop spans 19 amino acids. Written as DNA, the CDR3 is TGTGCCAGCAGTGAATTAGGACTAGCGGGAGGGCCGGGGACCGGGGAGCTGTTTTTT. Translated: CASSELGLAGGPGTGELFF.

The chain couples TRBV7-8 to TRBJ2-1; 8 nucleotides line up with TRBD1. Germline CDR1 and CDR2: SGHVS and FQNEAQ. V trimming: 1 base; J trimming: 3 bases; junction bases outside the gene matches: 20. This CDR3 is built from 21 residues. CDR3 region: CASSLDSWGQALPRFYNEQFF. CDR3 coding DNA: TGTGCCAGCAGCTTAGACAGTTGGGGACAGGCCCTACCGAGGTTCTACAATGAGCAGTTCTTC. Using reference TRBV7-8 and TRBJ2-1 for the parts outside the CDR3, the full variable domain is GAGVSQSPRYKVAKRGQDVALRCDPISGHVSLFWYQQALGQGPEFLTYFQNEAQLDKSGLPSDRFFAERPEGSVSTLKIQRTQQEDSAVYLCASSLDSWGQALPRFYNEQFFGPGTRLTVL.

The chain links TRBV7-9 to TRBJ2-3; unclear D gene. CDR1 and CDR2 from the germline V gene are SEHNR and FQNEAQ (reference sequence). The V end was cut by 5 bases, the J end by 3 bases, with 6 bases between. The CDR3 totals 12 residues. CDR3 nucleotide sequence: TGTGCCAGCAGCGCGGCAACAGATACGCAGTATTTT. This translates into CASSAATDTQYF.

The chain links TRBV2 to TRBJ2-1; D uncertain. The germline CDR1 and CDR2 sequences are SNHLY and FYNNEI. V was shortened by 4 bases and J by 5 bases, with 9 bases between the two germline ends. The CDR3 extends over 13 amino acids. The DNA for the CDR3 is TGTGCCAGCAGTGGTAACAGCCACAATGAGCAGTTCTTC. Translated: CASSGNSHNEQFF.

The chain couples TRBV7-9 to TRBJ2-5, with 7 bases that match TRBD1. Trimming cost V 4 bases and J 7 bases; bases outside gene matches: 15. CDR3 length: 16 residues. Germline V CDR1 and CDR2: SEHNR, FQNEAQ (reference sequence). This CDR3 reads CASSSSSDREWGTQYF. CDR3 DNA: TGTGCCAGCAGCTCTAGCAGCGACAGGGAGTGGGGGACCCAGTACTTC.

The chain combines TRBV6-5 with TRBJ2-1; 12 bases fit TRBD2. This CDR3 has 15 residues. Germline V gene data show CDR1 as MNHEY and CDR2 as SVGAGI. Trimming at V came to 6 bases and at J to 7 bases, leaving 7 bases not matched to a gene. The CDR3 DNA sequence: TGTGCCAGCAGGACGGCTAGCGGGGGGGCTAATGAGCAGTTCTTC. Translated, it gives CASRTASGGANEQFF.

This clone has more than one count but fewer than ten. The chain couples TRBV27 to TRBJ1-1, with D possibly matching TRBD1 (6 bases). This CDR3 comprises 15 residues. Trimming took off 0 bases at V and 4 bases at J, with 12 bases between the two ends. Looked up from germline, CDR1 is MNHEY and CDR2 is SMNVEV (reference sequence). CDR3 bases: TGTGCCAGCAGTTTATCAACAGGGAAGAGCACTGAAGCTTTCTTT. Protein: CASSLSTGKSTEAFF.

In DNA form, the CDR3 reads TGTGCCAGCAGCGTAGTCGGGGGGCTCTCTGGAAACACCATATATTTT. Amino acid sequence: CASSVVGGLSGNTIYF. The chain recombines TRBV9 with TRBJ1-3; TRBD1 is a possible D gene (6 bases). The V end lost 0 bases, the J end lost 0 bases, and 10 bases lay between the germline ends. Per germline, CDR1 SGDLS and CDR2 YYNGEE. The CDR3 runs 16 residues. Full variable domain (rest looked up from reference TRBV9 and TRBJ1-3): DSGVTQTPKHLITATGQRVTLRCSPRSGDLSVYWYQQSLDQGLQFLIQYYNGEERAKGNILERFSAQQFPDLHSELNLSSLELGDSALYFCASSVVGGLSGNTIYFGEGSWLTVV.

This clone showed up just a few times. The chain couples TRBV9 to TRBJ2-5, with 12 bases fitting TRBD2. Germline assignment: CDR1 SGDLS and CDR2 YYNGEE. The CDR3 is made up of 16 amino acids. The V segment lost 0 bases and the J segment 5 bases; nucleotides outside the gene matches: 5. For the CDR3, the DNA is TGTGCCAGCAGCGTAGTAACTAGCGGGGGGTTGGAGACCCAGTACTTC. Translating gives CASSVVTSGGLETQYF.

This clone appeared a few times. The chain recombines TRBV19 with TRBJ1-1; a possible D gene is TRBD1 (6 bases). V was pared by 7 bases and J by 1 base, with 13 bases between. CDR3 length equals 14 residues. Germline CDR1 and CDR2: LNHDA and SQIVND (reference sequence). The CDR3 region is CASNQGTRNTEAFF. CDR3 coding DNA: TGTGCCAGTAATCAGGGGACCCGGAACACTGAAGCTTTCTTT. The full variable domain, rest sourced from reference TRBV19 and TRBJ1-1, is DGGITQSPKYLFRKEGQNVTLSCEQNLNHDAMYWYRQDPGQGLRLIYYSQIVNDFQKGDIAEGYSVSREKKESFPLTVTSAQKNPTAFYLCASNQGTRNTEAFFGQGTRLTVV.

This sequence joins TRBV27 and TRBJ1-2; TRBD1 matches 9 bases. The CDR3 has 13 amino acids. CDR1 MNHEY and CDR2 SMNVEV come from the germline V gene (reference sequence). Trimming removed 4 bases from V and 7 bases from J; junction bases left unmatched: 4. The chain's CDR3 is CASSSRDRVGYTF. The CDR3, as DNA: TGTGCCAGCAGTTCCCGGGACAGGGTTGGCTACACCTTC.

This rearrangement joins TRBV19 to TRBJ1-2; possible D gene TRBD1, 6 bases. V lost 6 bases to trimming and J lost 4 bases, with 6 bases between them. The CDR3 has 11 residues. The germline gives CDR1 LNHDA, CDR2 SQIVND (reference sequence). CDR3 loop: CASRDSYGYTF. The CDR3 DNA is TGTGCCAGTAGGGACAGCTATGGCTACACCTTC.

CDR3 sequence reads: CASSVDRGRSPLHF. CDR3 DNA: TGTGCCAGCAGTGTTGACAGGGGTCGTTCACCCCTCCACTTT. The J gene is TRBJ1-6, the V gene TRBV6-1; 8 bases are a match to TRBD1. The CDR3 contains 14 residues. The trim removed 4 bases at V and 9 bases at J, leaving 5 bases unmatched. The germline V gene encodes CDR1 MNHNS and CDR2 SASEGT.

V gene TRBV2 combines with J gene TRBJ1-2, with D possibly being TRBD1 (6 bases). V lost 4 bases and J 4 bases, leaving 19 bases between the germline ends. This CDR3 comprises 16 residues. Looked up from germline, CDR1 is SNHLY and CDR2 is FYNNEI. The CDR3: CASSGGGQSSFYGYTF. The CDR3 DNA is TGTGCCAGCAGTGGGGGGGGGCAATCCTCATTCTATGGCTACACCTTC. Supplemented by reference TRBV2 and TRBJ1-2, the full variable domain reads EPEVTQTPSHQVTQMGQEVILRCVPISNHLYFYWYRQILGQKVEFLVSFYNNEISEKSEIFDDQFSVERPDGSNFTLKIRSTKLEDSAMYFCASSGGGQSSFYGYTFGSGTRLTVV.

This sequence joins TRBV5-5 and TRBJ1-1; D gene uncertain. Germline V gene sequence: CDR1 SGHKS, CDR2 YYEKEE (reference sequence). The V end was cut by 4 bases, the J end by 5 bases, with 15 bases between. The CDR3 is 14 amino acids. CDR3 DNA: TGTGCCAGCAGCACCTCAGACCCAGGAACTGAAGCTTTCTTT. This codes for CASSTSDPGTEAFF. Full variable domain (rest looked up from reference TRBV5-5 and TRBJ1-1): DAGVTQSPTHLIKTRGQQVTLRCSPISGHKSVSWYQQVLGQGPQFIFQYYEKEERGRGNFPDRFSARQFPNYSSELNVNALLLGDSALYLCASSTSDPGTEAFFGQGTRLTVV.

This clone was detected once. CDR3 in amino acids: CASSRDREGGDTQYF. CDR3 nucleotides: TGTGCCAGCAGCCGCGACAGGGAAGGGGGAGATACGCAGTATTTT. This chain connects TRBV25-1 to TRBJ2-3; TRBD1 aligns across 7 bases. CDR3 length equals 15 residues. Germline CDR1 MGHDK, CDR2 SYGVNS. The V gene end was trimmed by 6 bases and the J gene end by 5 bases; junction bases not matched to a gene: 11.

The chain links TRBV6-5 to TRBJ1-1; D is possibly TRBD1 (6 bases). The germline V and J ends were trimmed by 0 bases and 0 bases, with 11 bases remaining between them. The CDR3 spans 16 residues. Germline lookup yields CDR1 MNHEY and CDR2 SVGAGI. As DNA, the CDR3 is TGTGCCAGCAGTTACTCGGGGGCAGACATGAACACTGAAGCTTTCTTT. Protein product: CASSYSGADMNTEAFF.

This clone was observed a handful of times. The V call is TRBV2, the J call TRBJ2-6; unclear D gene. The CDR3 has 12 residues. V was clipped by 8 bases and J by 2 bases, with 4 bases between them. Germline CDR1 is SNHLY and CDR2 is FYNNEI. The DNA of the CDR3 is TGTGCCAGCGAGCCTGGGGCCAACGTCCTGACTTTC. Its translation is CASEPGANVLTF. The whole variable domain, filled in from reference TRBV2 and TRBJ2-6, reads EPEVTQTPSHQVTQMGQEVILRCVPISNHLYFYWYRQILGQKVEFLVSFYNNEISEKSEIFDDQFSVERPDGSNFTLKIRSTKLEDSAMYFCASEPGANVLTFGAGSRLTVL.